This T cell receptor beta chain is drawn from a study of graft-versus-host responses after intestinal transplantation. Germline-derived CDR1 and CDR2 are SGHKS and YYEKEE (reference sequence). The CDR3 spans 13 residues. Trimming removed 4 bases from V and 5 bases from J, with 12 bases in between. Comments on this clone: The antigen is unknown.

Measured with immunoSEQ multiplex PCR; TCRdb has only the in-frame clones, and not every one. This table has about 110,000 clones, 80% to 90% appearing once. The rearrangement joins TRBV5-5 to TRBJ2-5; D may match TRBD1 or TRBD2 (7 bases each). The specimen was unstimulated CD4+ T cells sorted from spleen or lymph node cells, collected before transplant. The TCR originated in a human donor who was the organ donor for an intestinal transplant. DNA of the CDR3: TGTGCCAGCAGCCGGGGAGGGGGCGAGACCCAGTACTTC. It yields the protein CASSRGGGETQYF.